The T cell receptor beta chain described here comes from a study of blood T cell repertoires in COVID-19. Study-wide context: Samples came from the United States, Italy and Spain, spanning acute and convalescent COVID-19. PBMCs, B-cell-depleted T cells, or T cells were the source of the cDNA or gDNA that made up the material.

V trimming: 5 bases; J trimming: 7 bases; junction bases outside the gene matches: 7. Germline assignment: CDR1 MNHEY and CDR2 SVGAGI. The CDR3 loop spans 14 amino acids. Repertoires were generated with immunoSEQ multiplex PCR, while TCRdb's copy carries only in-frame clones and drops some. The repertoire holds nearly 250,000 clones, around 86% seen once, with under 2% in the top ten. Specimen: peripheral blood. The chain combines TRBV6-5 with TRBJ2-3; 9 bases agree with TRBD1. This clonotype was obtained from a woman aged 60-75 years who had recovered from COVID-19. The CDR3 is CASSPGTGRNTQYF. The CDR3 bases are TGTGCCAGCAGTCCCGGGACAGGGAGAAATACGCAGTATTTT.